This TCR beta chain was recorded in a study of cytomegalovirus exposure and HLA in healthy donors. Looking at the study overall: Around four fifths of 398 genotyped donors fell in the Caucasian-associated ancestry cluster.

Concerning this clone: No antigen is known for it.

Primers: 60 Vbeta forward and 13 Jbeta reverse. The repertoire was sequenced with immunoSEQ multiplex PCR; TCRdb's copy has only in-frame clones and lacks some. Among about 140,000 clones listed, around three quarters were seen once. Losses at the gene ends were 4 bases for V and 4 bases for J; bases not matched to a gene: 11. In germline, CDR1 is SGHRS, CDR2 YFSETQ. This CDR3 has 17 residues. General study findings and limits: Upon later analysis, HLA-associated TCR beta chains proved more clonally expanded than other, equally common chains. Specific recognition of CMV antigens was confirmed in vitro for a few chains (all CMV-associated).

The rearrangement uses TRBV5-1 and TRBJ2-5; 12 nucleotides agree with TRBD1. Source material: PBMCs. The origin of this receptor is a man in his forties or fifties in good health and CMV-seronegative. The CDR3 is CASSLGSGTGGPETQYF. The CDR3 DNA sequence: TGCGCCAGCAGCCTAGGTTCCGGGACAGGGGGCCCAGAGACCCAGTACTTC.